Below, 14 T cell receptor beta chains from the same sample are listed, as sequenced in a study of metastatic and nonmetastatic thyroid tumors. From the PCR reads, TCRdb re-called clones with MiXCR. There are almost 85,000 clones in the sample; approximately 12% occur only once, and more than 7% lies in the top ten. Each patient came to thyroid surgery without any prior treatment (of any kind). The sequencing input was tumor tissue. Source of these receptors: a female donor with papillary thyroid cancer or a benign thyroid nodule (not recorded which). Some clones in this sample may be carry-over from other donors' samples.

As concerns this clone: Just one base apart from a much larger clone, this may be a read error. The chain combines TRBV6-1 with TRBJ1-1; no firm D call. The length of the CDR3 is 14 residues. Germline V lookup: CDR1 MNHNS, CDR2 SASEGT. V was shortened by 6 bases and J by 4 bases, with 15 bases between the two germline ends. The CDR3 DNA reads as TGTGCCAGCAGCCCCGCAGTGGCGGGCACTGAAGCTTTCTTT. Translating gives CASSPAVAGTEAFF.

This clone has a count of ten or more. The CDR3 DNA reads TGCAGTGCTCGCCCAGCCAAAAACATTCAGTACTTC. This sequence encodes CSARPAKNIQYF. The chain links TRBV20-1 to TRBJ2-4; no definite D call. V lost 5 bases to trimming and J lost 0 bases, with 5 bases between them. Germline CDR1 and CDR2: DFQATT and SNEGSKA (reference sequence). The CDR3 consists of 12 residues.

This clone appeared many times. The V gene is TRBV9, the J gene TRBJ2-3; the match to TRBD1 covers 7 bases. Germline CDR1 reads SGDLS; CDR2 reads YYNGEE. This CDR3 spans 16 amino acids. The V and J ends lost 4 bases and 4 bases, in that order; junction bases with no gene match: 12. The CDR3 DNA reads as TGTGCCAGCAGCCCTGAGACAGGGAGAACAGCAGATACGCAGTATTTT. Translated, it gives CASSPETGRTADTQYF.

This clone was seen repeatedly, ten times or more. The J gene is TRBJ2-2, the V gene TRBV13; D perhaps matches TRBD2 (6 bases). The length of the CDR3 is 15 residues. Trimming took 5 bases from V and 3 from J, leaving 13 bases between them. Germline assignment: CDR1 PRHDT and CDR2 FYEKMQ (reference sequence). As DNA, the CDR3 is TGTGCCAGCAGCCAAGGGGACTTCCACACCGGGGAGCTGTTTTTT. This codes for CASSQGDFHTGELFF.

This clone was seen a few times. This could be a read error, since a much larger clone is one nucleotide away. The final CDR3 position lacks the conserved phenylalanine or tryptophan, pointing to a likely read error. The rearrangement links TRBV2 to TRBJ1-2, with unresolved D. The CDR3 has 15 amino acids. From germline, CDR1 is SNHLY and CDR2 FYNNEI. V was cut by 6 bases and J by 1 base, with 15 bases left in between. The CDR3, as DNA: TGTGCCAGCAGAGGAATAAGCCGAGTTAACTATGGCTACACCCTC. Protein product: CASRGISRVNYGYTL.

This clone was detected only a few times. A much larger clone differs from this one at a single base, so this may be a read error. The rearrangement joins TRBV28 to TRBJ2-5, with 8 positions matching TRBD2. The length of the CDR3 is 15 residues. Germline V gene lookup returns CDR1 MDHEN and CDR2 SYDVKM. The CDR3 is CASSPHGGDRETKYF. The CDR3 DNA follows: TGTGCCAGCAGTCCCCACGGGGGGGATCGGGAGACCAAGTACTTC.

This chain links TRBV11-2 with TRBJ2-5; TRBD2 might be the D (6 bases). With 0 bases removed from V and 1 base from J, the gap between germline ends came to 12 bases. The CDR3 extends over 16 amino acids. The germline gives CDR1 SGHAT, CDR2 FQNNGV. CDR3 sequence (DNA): TGTGCCAGCAGCTTAGATCTGGGGGGATTCCAAGAGACCCAGTACTTC. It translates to CASSLDLGGFQETQYF.

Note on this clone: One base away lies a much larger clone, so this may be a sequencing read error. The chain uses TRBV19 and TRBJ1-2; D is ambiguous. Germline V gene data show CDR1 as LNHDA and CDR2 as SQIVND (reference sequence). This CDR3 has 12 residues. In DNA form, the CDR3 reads TGTGTCAGTAGTGTCTGGCACGATGGCTACACCTTC. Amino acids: CVSSVWHDGYTF. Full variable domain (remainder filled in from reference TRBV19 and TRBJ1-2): DGGITQSPKYLFRKEGQNVTLSCEQNLNHDAMYWYRQDPGQGLRLIYYSQIVNDFQKGDIAEGYSVSREKKESFPLTVTSAQKNPTAFYLCVSSVWHDGYTFGSGTRLTVV.

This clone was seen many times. The CDR3: CSASLSGRRNEQFF. The CDR3 DNA sequence: TGCAGTGCTAGTCTTAGCGGGAGAAGAAATGAGCAGTTCTTC. V usage is TRBV20-1 and J usage is TRBJ2-1; 9 positions agree with TRBD2. The CDR3 loop spans 14 amino acids. Germline CDR1 is DFQATT and CDR2 is SNEGSKA (reference sequence). V lost 3 bases, J lost 7 bases, and 7 bases stayed unmatched.

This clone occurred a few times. DNA of the CDR3: TGTGCCAGCAGTTCTCAGGGTTCGGACTTCACCTTC. Translating it yields CASSSQGSDFTF. This chain uses TRBV2 with TRBJ1-2, with TRBD1 as a possible D gene (5 bases). The CDR3 covers 12 residues. Per germline, CDR1 SNHLY and CDR2 FYNNEI. V lost 5 bases, J lost 13 bases, and 17 bases lay in between.

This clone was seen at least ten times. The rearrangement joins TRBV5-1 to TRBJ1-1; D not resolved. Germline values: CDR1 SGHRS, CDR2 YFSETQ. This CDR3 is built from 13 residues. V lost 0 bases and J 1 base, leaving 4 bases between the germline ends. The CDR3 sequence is CASSLAPNTEAFF. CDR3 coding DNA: TGCGCCAGCAGCTTGGCCCCGAACACTGAAGCTTTCTTT.

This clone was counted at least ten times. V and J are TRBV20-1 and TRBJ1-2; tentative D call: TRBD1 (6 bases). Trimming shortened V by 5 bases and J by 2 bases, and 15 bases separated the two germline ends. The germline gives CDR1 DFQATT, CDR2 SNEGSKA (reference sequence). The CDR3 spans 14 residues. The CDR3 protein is CSAGGSDKNYGYTF. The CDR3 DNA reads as TGCAGTGCTGGGGGCTCGGACAAGAACTATGGCTACACCTTC.

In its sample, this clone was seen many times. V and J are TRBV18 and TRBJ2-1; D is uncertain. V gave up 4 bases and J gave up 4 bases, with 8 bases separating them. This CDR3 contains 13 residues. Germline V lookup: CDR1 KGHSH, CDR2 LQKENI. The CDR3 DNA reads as TGTGCCAGCTCACTAGACCCTTACAATGAGCAGTTCTTC. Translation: CASSLDPYNEQFF. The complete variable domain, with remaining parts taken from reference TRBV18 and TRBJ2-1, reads NAGVMQNPRHLVRRRGQEARLRCSPMKGHSHVYWYRQLPEEGLKFMVYLQKENIIDESGMPKERFSAEFPKEGPSILRIQQVVRGDSAAYFCASSLDPYNEQFFGPGTRLTVL.

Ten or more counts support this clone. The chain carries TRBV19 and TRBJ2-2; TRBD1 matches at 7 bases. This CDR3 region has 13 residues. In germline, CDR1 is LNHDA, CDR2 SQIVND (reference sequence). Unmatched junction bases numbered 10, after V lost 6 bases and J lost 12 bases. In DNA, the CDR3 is TGTGCCAGTAGCCCGGAGGTCAGGGGGAAGCTGTTTTTT. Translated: CASSPEVRGKLFF.